Each of the 17 T cell receptor beta chains below was sequenced from the same sample in a study of CD8+CD57+ T cells in acquired aplastic anemia. Genomic DNA, serving as template, underwent TCR beta VDJ and CDR3 profiling. TCRdb reprocessed the reads with MiXCR, giving one entry per CDR3 protein. The sample has about 130,000 distinct CDR3 sequences, less than 45% seen once. The material sequenced was sorted CD4+, CD8+, or CD8+CD57+ T cells (not recorded which) from PBMCs. The receptors here all came from a human donor in good health, serving as a control.

This clonotype was seen repeatedly, ten times or more. The chain employs TRBV20-1 and TRBJ2-1; no firm D call. Trimming removed 6 bases at V and 4 bases at J, with 19 bases between. This CDR3 comprises 15 residues. Germline assignment: CDR1 DFQATT and CDR2 SNEGSKA (reference sequence). The CDR3 region is CSAIRLDSMYNEQFF. The CDR3 DNA sequence: TGCAGTGCAATAAGACTGGATTCCATGTACAATGAGCAGTTCTTC.

This clonotype was seen ten or more times. The chain combines TRBV19 with TRBJ1-2, with 7 positions matching TRBD1. V gave up 1 base and J gave up 6 bases; unmatched junction bases: 11. From germline, CDR1 is LNHDA and CDR2 SQIVND (reference sequence). CDR3 size: 16 residues. CDR3 nucleotides: TGTGCCAGTAGTATAGGGGGAGCGGGACAGCGACATGGCTACACCTTC. Protein: CASSIGGAGQRHGYTF.

The V gene is TRBV15, the J gene TRBJ2-7; the D gene is possibly TRBD2 (6 bases). CDR3 length equals 15 residues. Germline CDR1 LNHNV, CDR2 YYDKDF (reference sequence). V lost 6 bases, J lost 1 base, and 16 bases lay in between. In DNA form, the CDR3 reads TGTGCCACCAGAGGATCAGGGAGGCCGTCCTACGAGCAGTACTTC. It translates to CATRGSGRPSYEQYF.

This clonotype was seen many times. The genes are TRBV6-6 and TRBJ2-7; 7 nucleotides align to TRBD1. Germline CDR1 and CDR2: MNHNY and SVGAGI (reference sequence). The ends lost 2 bases at V and 0 bases at J; junction bases unmatched: 4. This CDR3 spans 15 amino acids. The CDR3 DNA sequence: TGTGCCAGCAGTTACGGGGGACAGAGCTCCTACGAGCAGTACTTC. The encoded protein is CASSYGGQSSYEQYF.

V is TRBV25-1 and J is TRBJ2-1, with 13 positions matching TRBD2. CDR1 and CDR2 from the germline V gene are MGHDK and SYGVNS. The CDR3 consists of 17 residues. V dropped 1 base and J dropped 9; count of bases not matched to a gene: 9. The CDR3 coding sequence is TGTGCCAGCAGTGAATCCAGACTAGCGGGGGGCCCCACTGAGCAGTTCTTC. Its protein is CASSESRLAGGPTEQFF. The complete variable domain, with remaining parts taken from reference TRBV25-1 and TRBJ2-1, reads EADIYQTPRYLVIGTGKKITLECSQTMGHDKMYWYQQDPGMELHLIHYSYGVNSTEKGDLSSESTVSRIRTEHFPLTLESARPSHTSQYLCASSESRLAGGPTEQFFGPGTRLTVL.

The genes are TRBV15 and TRBJ1-1; TRBD1 matches at 8 bases. In germline, CDR1 is LNHNV, CDR2 YYDKDF (reference sequence). Germline trimming cut 3 bases from V and 4 bases from J; bases unmatched to any gene: 13. There are 17 residues in the CDR3. The CDR3 loop is CATSSLEGQGQFTEAFF. CDR3 in DNA: TGTGCCACCAGCAGCCTCGAAGGACAGGGACAGTTCACTGAAGCTTTCTTT. Combining the CDR3 with reference TRBV15 and TRBJ1-1 gives the whole variable domain DAMVIQNPRYQVTQFGKPVTLSCSQTLNHNVMYWYQQKSSQAPKLLFHYYDKDFNNEADTPDNFQSRRPNTSFCFLDIRSPGLGDTAMYLCATSSLEGQGQFTEAFFGQGTRLTVV.

This clonotype was picked up many times. V gene TRBV30 combines with J gene TRBJ1-2; no clear D. The CDR3 contains 12 residues. V was clipped by 0 bases and J by 8 bases, with 10 bases between them. Germline CDR1 reads GTSNPN; CDR2 reads SVGIG (reference sequence). This chain's CDR3 is CAWSVPPLGYTF. In DNA, the CDR3 is TGTGCCTGGAGTGTTCCGCCCCTCGGCTACACCTTC.

V gene TRBV7-9 combines with J gene TRBJ2-2; no definite D call. CDR1 is SEHNR and CDR2 is FQNEAQ in the germline V gene (reference sequence). The V and J ends lost 5 bases and 7 bases respectively, with 11 bases between them. The CDR3 extends over 13 amino acids. CDR3 region: CASSPREIGELFF. The CDR3 DNA sequence: TGTGCCAGCAGCCCCCGAGAAATCGGGGAGCTGTTTTTT.

This CDR3 is CASSRDNYEQYF. The CDR3 coding sequence is TGTGCCAGCAGCCGGGACAACTACGAGCAGTACTTC. The genes are TRBV9 and TRBJ2-7; tentative D call: TRBD1 (6 bases). This CDR3 contains 12 residues. V was clipped by 4 bases and J by 3 bases, with 8 bases between them. Germline V gene data show CDR1 as SGDLS and CDR2 as YYNGEE.

J is TRBJ2-7 and V is TRBV7-8; 7 positions agree with TRBD1. Germline loops: CDR1 SGHVS, CDR2 FQNEAQ. Trimming removed 7 bases from V and 0 bases from J; junction bases left unmatched: 6. The CDR3 is made up of 14 amino acids. The CDR3 region is CASTTGASSYEQYF. The CDR3 region has the DNA TGTGCCAGCACAACAGGGGCGAGCTCCTACGAGCAGTACTTC.

This clonotype was counted between two and nine times. This rearrangement joins TRBV3-1 to TRBJ1-1, with D maybe TRBD1 (5 bases). Germline V gene sequence: CDR1 LGHDT, CDR2 YNNKEL (reference sequence). This CDR3 has 15 amino acids. V was clipped by 4 bases and J by 1 base, with 13 bases between them. In DNA form, the CDR3 reads TGTGCCAGCAGCCCCATATGGGGGGGGAACACTGAAGCTTTCTTT. It translates to CASSPIWGGNTEAFF.

The rearrangement links TRBV20-1 to TRBJ2-1; D is perhaps TRBD2 (5 bases). V lost 5 bases, J lost 8 bases, and 22 bases lay in between. This CDR3 has 15 amino acids. CDR1 and CDR2 from the germline V gene are DFQATT and SNEGSKA (reference sequence). CDR3 in DNA: TGCAGTGCTTTTGATGCGGGCGGACGAGCGGATGAGCAGTTCTTC. Encoded protein: CSAFDAGGRADEQFF.

This clonotype was detected only once. The rearrangement uses TRBV25-1 and TRBJ1-3, with 8 positions matching TRBD1. The CDR3 has 18 amino acids. J gave up 0 bases and V 2 bases, and 9 bases lay outside the gene matches. CDR1 is MGHDK, CDR2 SYGVNS, per germline. CDR3 DNA sequence: TGTGCCAGCAGTGAAGAGGTCGGACAGGGCTACTCTGGAAACACCATATATTTT. Encoded protein: CASSEEVGQGYSGNTIYF.

This clonotype was observed at least ten times. This chain links TRBV24-1 with TRBJ2-5; maybe TRBD2 (6 bases). Per the germline V gene, CDR1 is KGHDR and CDR2 is SFDVKD. V lost 4 bases and J 2 bases, leaving 16 bases between the germline ends. The CDR3 contains 16 residues. CDR3 sequence reads: CATSETPGTLQETQYF. In DNA form, the CDR3 reads TGTGCCACCAGTGAGACTCCCGGGACTTTGCAAGAGACCCAGTACTTC.

The sample holds many counts of this clonotype. J is TRBJ2-4 and V is TRBV20-1; D is unresolved. The germline V and J ends were trimmed by 7 bases and 8 bases, with 15 bases remaining between them. CDR3 size: 12 residues. Germline V gene sequence: CDR1 DFQATT, CDR2 SNEGSKA (reference sequence). The CDR3 DNA is TGCAGTGGGTCTCACAATGTGGACATTCAGTACTTC. Translation gives CSGSHNVDIQYF.

This clonotype was seen only a few times. The chain is built from TRBV3-1 and TRBJ2-2; 11 nucleotides line up with TRBD2. Looked up from germline, CDR1 is LGHDT and CDR2 is YNNKEL (reference sequence). CDR3 length: 17 residues. V lost 4 bases, J lost 2 bases, and 6 bases stayed unmatched. The CDR3 DNA is TGTGCCAGCAGCCGACCTAGCGGGGGGTCCAACACCGGGGAGCTGTTTTTT. This translates into CASSRPSGGSNTGELFF.

This clonotype was counted ten times or more. CDR3 sequence reads: CSARGGISNSPLHF. The CDR3 DNA follows: TGCAGTGCTAGAGGAGGGATTAGTAATTCACCCCTCCACTTT. The J gene is TRBJ1-6, the V gene TRBV20-1, with D uncertain. The V gene's germline CDR1 is DFQATT and CDR2 SNEGSKA (reference sequence). CDR3 size: 14 residues. V shed 1 base and J shed 6 bases, with 10 bases lying between them.